The present entry profiles one T cell receptor beta chain with its context. This entry is derived from a study of control samples from healthy donors and cancer patients. Germline V CDR1 and CDR2: KGHSH, LQKENI. Trimming left V 2 bases short and J 9 bases short, with 17 bases between. The CDR3 totals 15 residues. Sequencing used immunoSEQ multiplex PCR; TCRdb keeps in-frame clones, though not all of them. Here the sample spans roughly 58,000 clones, about 89% being singletons. The sequenced material came from PBMCs. The source is an older woman with lung cancer. The rearrangement links TRBV18 to TRBJ1-5; D call uncertain. This CDR3 is CASSPSAIRERPQHF. CDR3 DNA sequence: TGTGCCAGCTCACCATCGGCGATCCGGGAACGGCCCCAGCATTTT.